What follows are 26 T cell receptor beta chains derived from one specimen sequenced in a study of CD4 T cells in relation to SARS-CoV-2 and coronaviruses. The repertoire was sequenced with immunoSEQ multiplex PCR; TCRdb's copy has only in-frame clones and lacks some. The sample shows tens of thousands of clones, about 79% of them seen only once. These receptors' antigens are unknown. Before the COVID-19 pandemic, during about 2011-2019, CD4+ T cells were taken from unexposed donors. The cells were cultured for over eight days before CD4+ T cells were isolated. Material for sequencing was CD4+ T cells from PBMCs, cultured in vitro. The receptors originated from a human donor in good health.

The chain's CDR3 is CARVRHPDRPTTSSYEQYF. CDR3 in DNA: TGTGCCAGAGTTCGGCACCCCGACCGGCCTACGACTAGCTCCTACGAGCAGTACTTC. The rearrangement joins TRBV5-3 to TRBJ2-7, with a tentative D call TRBD2 (6 bases). TRBV5-3 is known as an ORF, though its function is uncertain. The CDR3 has 19 residues. Trimming removed 7 bases at V and 0 bases at J, with 29 bases between.

This clone has a single count. The gene calls are TRBV5-1 and TRBJ2-3; 8 bases fit TRBD2. The CDR3 loop spans 16 amino acids. The trim removed 3 bases at V and 2 bases at J, leaving 8 bases unmatched. Germline CDR1 is SGHRS and CDR2 is YFSETQ. CDR3 in amino acids: CASSSGAGEFTDTQYF. The CDR3 coding sequence is TGCGCCAGCAGCTCCGGAGCGGGGGAATTCACAGATACGCAGTATTTT.

This clone was detected once. This chain connects TRBV3-1 (or the pseudogene TRBV3-2) to TRBJ1-4; 8 bases are a match to TRBD1. The CDR3 covers 15 residues. Germline values: CDR1 LGHDT, CDR2 YNNKEL (reference sequence). Trimming removed 1 base from V and 7 bases from J; junction bases left unmatched: 5. DNA for the CDR3: TGTGCCAGCAGCCAAGGGGGACAGGTCGGTGAAAAACTGTTTTTT. It specifies CASSQGGQVGEKLFF.

The chain recombines TRBV11-2 with TRBJ2-3, with no clear D. CDR1 and CDR2 (germline): SGHAT, FQNNGV. The ends were cut back, 4 bases at V and 4 bases at J, with 12 bases in the middle. The CDR3 is made up of 14 amino acids. The CDR3 nucleotides read TGTGCCAGCAGCTCCATTGGATTCGCAGATACGCAGTATTTT. Translating gives CASSSIGFADTQYF.

The V gene is TRBV10-3, the J gene TRBJ2-7, with TRBD2 identical over 13 bases. V lost 5 bases, J lost 6 bases, and 7 bases stayed unmatched. CDR3 length equals 15 residues. Germline lookup yields CDR1 ENHRY and CDR2 SYGVKD. CDR3 DNA: TGTGCCATCAGTAATGGACTAGCGGGAGCTGGCGAGCAGTACTTC. Translation: CAISNGLAGAGEQYF.

The rearrangement links TRBV2 to TRBJ1-1, with 7 bases identical to TRBD1. Germline V gives CDR1 SNHLY, CDR2 FYNNEI. The CDR3 is 14 amino acids. Germline trimming cut 2 bases from V and 4 bases from J; bases unmatched to any gene: 4. CDR3 bases: TGTGCCAGCAGTGAAAGGGGGCAGGGCACTGAAGCTTTCTTT. Protein: CASSERGQGTEAFF.

The rearrangement uses TRBV7-2 and TRBJ1-2; D perhaps matches TRBD1 (5 bases). Germline values: CDR1 SGHTA, CDR2 FQGNSA. The CDR3 contains 12 residues. The V gene lost 4 bases and the J gene lost 5 bases, with 8 bases spanning the gap. The CDR3 loop reads CASSWDVYGYTF. The CDR3 DNA sequence: TGTGCCAGCAGCTGGGACGTGTATGGCTACACCTTC.

This chain uses TRBV25-1 with TRBJ1-3; D might be TRBD1 (6 bases). Looked up from germline, CDR1 is MGHDK and CDR2 is SYGVNS. This CDR3 is built from 17 residues. Trimming took 6 bases from V and 0 from J, leaving 18 bases between them. CDR3 in amino acids: CASRQTGLGGSGNTIYF. DNA of the CDR3: TGTGCCAGCAGACAAACAGGGCTCGGGGGCTCTGGAAACACCATATATTTT.

The V call is TRBV3-1 (or the pseudogene TRBV3-2), the J call TRBJ1-1; TRBD1 matches 7 bases. The CDR3 has 15 residues. Germline loops: CDR1 LGHDT, CDR2 YNNKEL (reference sequence). After removal of 8 bases from V and 0 bases from J, the junction contained 9 bases not matched to a gene. The CDR3 region is CASAVQGGLNTEAFF. CDR3 in DNA: TGTGCCAGCGCCGTGCAGGGGGGCTTGAACACTGAAGCTTTCTTT.

The chain couples TRBV6-6 to TRBJ2-7; TRBD1 aligns across 7 bases. This CDR3 is 14 amino acids long. J lost 0 bases, V lost 6 bases, and 5 bases had no gene match. Germline assignment: CDR1 MNHNY and CDR2 SVGAGI (reference sequence). The CDR3 DNA reads TGTGCCAGCAGACCACAGGGGAGCTCCTACGAGCAGTACTTC. Its protein product is CASRPQGSSYEQYF.

The V call is TRBV5-4, the J call TRBJ1-1; 8 bases map to TRBD1. CDR3 length: 16 residues. CDR1 and CDR2 from the germline V gene are SGHNT and YYREEE (reference sequence). V gave up 0 bases and J gave up 1 base; unmatched junction bases: 5. CDR3 coding DNA: TGTGCCAGCAGCTTGGGTGGGGGGACAGGGAACACTGAAGCTTTCTTT. Protein product: CASSLGGGTGNTEAFF.

In DNA form, the CDR3 reads TGTGCCAGCAGTTTACCTCAGGGGAACACTGAAGCTTTCTTT. Translated, it gives CASSLPQGNTEAFF. The chain uses TRBV28 and TRBJ1-1, with D maybe TRBD1 (5 bases). Germline CDR1 reads MDHEN; CDR2 reads SYDVKM. This CDR3 contains 14 residues. V dropped 2 bases and J dropped 1 base, with 8 bases sitting between them.

This clone was counted between two and nine times. The chain links TRBV6-5 to TRBJ1-2, with 7 bases identical to TRBD1. Germline CDR1 MNHEY, CDR2 SVGAGI. The CDR3 has 15 amino acids. The J segment lost 5 bases and the V segment lost 6 bases, leaving 12 bases of the junction unmatched. The CDR3 nucleotides read TGTGCCAGCAGCCCAGGGGGGGCGGTGAGGTATGGCTACACCTTC. It specifies CASSPGGAVRYGYTF.

In DNA form, the CDR3 reads TGTGCCAGCAGTGAACCCTTCGTCTACGAGCAGTACTTC. It yields the protein CASSEPFVYEQYF. This chain joins TRBV2 and TRBJ2-7; D ambiguous. Germline CDR1 is SNHLY and CDR2 is FYNNEI. This CDR3 spans 13 amino acids. V was clipped by 2 bases and J by 3 bases, with 8 bases between them.

This chain joins TRBV18 and TRBJ2-1, with D possibly matching TRBD1 (6 bases). The CDR3 runs 15 residues. Between the trimmed V and J ends, which lost 2 bases and 3 bases, there was a span of 11 bases. Germline V gives CDR1 KGHSH, CDR2 LQKENI. DNA of the CDR3: TGTGCCAGCTCACCAGAGGGGGTGGGCTACAATGAGCAGTTCTTC. Translation: CASSPEGVGYNEQFF.

The V gene is TRBV7-9, the J gene TRBJ1-1, with D perhaps TRBD1 (5 bases). Germline V lookup: CDR1 SEHNR, CDR2 FQNEAQ (reference sequence). CDR3 length equals 15 residues. V was cut by 5 bases and J by 1 base, with 14 bases left in between. The chain's CDR3 is CASSIMGRENTEAFF. CDR3 nucleotides: TGTGCCAGCAGCATAATGGGGCGAGAGAACACTGAAGCTTTCTTT.

V and J are TRBV28 and TRBJ2-7, with D unclear. Germline loops: CDR1 MDHEN, CDR2 SYDVKM. The V end was cut by 2 bases, the J end by 1 base, with 12 bases between. The CDR3 spans 15 residues. CDR3: CASSLDAGRSYEQYF. The CDR3 region has the DNA TGTGCCAGCAGTTTAGATGCCGGCCGATCCTACGAGCAGTACTTC.

This chain connects TRBV25-1 to TRBJ1-6; D is unclear. The CDR3 length is 16 residues. Trimming stripped 4 bases from V and 0 bases from J, with 10 bases between. The V gene's germline CDR1 is MGHDK and CDR2 SYGVNS. DNA for the CDR3: TGTGCCAGCAGTGGAGAGGGAAGCTCCTATAATTCACCCCTCCACTTT. It specifies CASSGEGSSYNSPLHF.

This chain joins TRBV19 and TRBJ1-6; D unresolved. The CDR3 length is 14 residues. Trimming left V 1 base short and J 7 bases short, with 8 bases between. CDR1 and CDR2 from the germline V gene are LNHDA and SQIVND (reference sequence). DNA of the CDR3: TGTGCCAGTAGTATAGCAGGTGTGAATTCACCCCTCCACTTT. Translation gives CASSIAGVNSPLHF.

The chain joins TRBV6-5 to TRBJ1-2; 9 bases align to TRBD1. Germline trimming cut 6 bases from V and 2 bases from J; bases unmatched to any gene: 7. There are 15 residues in the CDR3. Germline CDR1 MNHEY, CDR2 SVGAGI. The CDR3 here is CASRPSGQGNYGYTF. CDR3 nucleotide sequence: TGTGCCAGCAGACCCTCGGGACAGGGCAACTATGGCTACACCTTC.

The chain couples TRBV11-2 to TRBJ2-3; 10 bases are shared with TRBD2. Trimming at V came to 2 bases and at J to 3 bases, leaving 11 bases not matched to a gene. The CDR3 is made up of 18 amino acids. Germline V gene lookup returns CDR1 SGHAT and CDR2 FQNNGV. The CDR3 DNA reads TGTGCCAGCAGCTTATCGCTAGCGGGAGACTTAGCAACAGATACGCAGTATTTT. Translation: CASSLSLAGDLATDTQYF.

The chain is built from TRBV3-1 (or the pseudogene TRBV3-2) and TRBJ1-1; D might be TRBD1 (6 bases). The ends were cut back, 1 base at V and 3 bases at J, with 12 bases in the middle. The CDR3 is made up of 15 amino acids. The V gene's germline CDR1 is LGHDT and CDR2 YNNKEL (reference sequence). CDR3 coding DNA: TGTGCCAGCAGCCAAGGGGGAGGGGGGCACACTGAAGCTTTCTTT. Amino acids: CASSQGGGGHTEAFF.

This clone was counted between two and nine times. This chain connects TRBV11-2 to TRBJ1-2; 9 bases align to TRBD1. CDR1 is SGHAT, CDR2 FQNNGV, per germline. This CDR3 comprises 17 residues. Unmatched junction bases numbered 12, after V lost 5 bases and J lost 2 bases. The CDR3 loop is CASSQDRTGQGNYGYTF. The CDR3 DNA reads TGTGCCAGCAGCCAGGATCGGACGGGACAGGGAAACTATGGCTACACCTTC.

This chain uses TRBV6-1 with TRBJ1-5; perhaps TRBD1 as D (6 bases). The CDR3 is made up of 16 amino acids. CDR1 is MNHNS, CDR2 SASEGT, per germline. V lost 1 base to trimming and J lost 1 base, with 11 bases between them. The CDR3 sequence: CASSEGTVLSNQPQHF. The CDR3 bases are TGTGCCAGCAGTGAAGGGACAGTTCTAAGCAATCAGCCCCAGCATTTT.

The chain joins TRBV14 to TRBJ2-3; TRBD2 matches at 10 bases. The CDR3 spans 15 residues. V trimming: 2 bases; J trimming: 4 bases; junction bases outside the gene matches: 3. CDR1 and CDR2 (germline): SGHDN, FVKESK. The CDR3 nucleotides are TGTGCCAGCAGCCAACGGACTAGCGGATCAGATACGCAGTATTTT. Its protein is CASSQRTSGSDTQYF.

By proportion, this clone is medium-sized. This sequence joins TRBV30 and TRBJ1-4; D ambiguous. CDR3 size: 11 residues. Trimming pared 0 bases from V and 8 bases from J, leaving 4 bases between. Per germline, CDR1 GTSNPN and CDR2 SVGIG (reference sequence). The CDR3 region has the DNA TGTGCCTGGAGTGTACAGGAAAAACTGTTTTTT. Translation gives CAWSVQEKLFF.